This TCR beta chain was found in a study of Graves' ophthalmopathy and Graves' hyperthyroidism. Study-wide context: Researchers obtained peripheral blood at initial diagnosis, before any treatment had begun. Study-level results: In predicting ophthalmopathy progression, the model reached approximately 71% sensitivity and 72.22% specificity.

Germline lookup yields CDR1 LNHNV and CDR2 YYDKDF (reference sequence). V was pared by 0 bases and J by 6 bases, with 12 bases between. CDR3 length: 15 residues. Transcripts of RNA were the source for amplifying TCR beta CDR3 regions. HTBI primers were used in a first-round RT-PCR, which preceded a second-round multiplex PCR. TCRdb passed the multiplex PCR reads through MiXCR, listing each CDR3 protein once. The sample shows 400,000 to 450,000 distinct CDR3 sequences, roughly 21% of them seen only once. This clonotype came up many times. Antigen unknown. A follow-up of 18 months without ophthalmopathy meant that hyperthyroidism was stable. Each hyperthyroidism patient was newly diagnosed, with under 2 months' duration, and aged 18 to 65.

Sequenced material: peripheral blood. The rearrangement links TRBV15 to TRBJ1-5, with D unresolved. This clonotype was sampled from a woman under 30 with stable Graves' hyperthyroidism. CDR3 region: CATSRDNPMGQPQHF. The CDR3 coding sequence is TGTGCCACCAGCAGAGATAACCCGATGGGTCAGCCCCAGCATTTT.